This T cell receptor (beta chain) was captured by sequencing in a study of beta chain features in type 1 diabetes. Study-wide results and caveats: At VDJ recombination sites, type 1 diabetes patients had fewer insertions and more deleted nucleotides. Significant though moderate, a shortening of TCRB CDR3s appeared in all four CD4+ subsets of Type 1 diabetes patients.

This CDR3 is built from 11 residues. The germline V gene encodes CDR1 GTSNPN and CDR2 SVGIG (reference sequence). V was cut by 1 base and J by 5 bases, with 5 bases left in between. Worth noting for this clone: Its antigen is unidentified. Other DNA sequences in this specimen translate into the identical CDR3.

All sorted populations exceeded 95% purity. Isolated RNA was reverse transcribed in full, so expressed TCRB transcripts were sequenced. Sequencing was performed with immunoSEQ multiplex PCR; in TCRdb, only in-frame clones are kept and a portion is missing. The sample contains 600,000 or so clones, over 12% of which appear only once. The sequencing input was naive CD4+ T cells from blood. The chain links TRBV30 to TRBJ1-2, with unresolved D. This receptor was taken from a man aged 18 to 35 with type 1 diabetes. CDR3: CAWSAVYGYTF. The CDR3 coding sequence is TGTGCCTGGAGTGCGGTATATGGCTACACCTTC.